This T cell receptor beta chain emerged from a study of control samples from healthy donors and cancer patients. The CDR3 has 15 amino acids. The V end lost 2 bases, the J end lost 6 bases, and 13 bases lay between the germline ends. Germline CDR1 SGHAT, CDR2 FQDESV (reference sequence). Data came from immunoSEQ multiplex PCR; TCRdb stores just in-frame clones and leaves some out. The sample includes 75,000 to 100,000 clones, nearly 90% seen only once; the top ten take 5.5% to 7%. The sample consisted of blood. This TCR came from a man aged 50 to 60 in good health. This sequence joins TRBV11-1 and TRBJ2-2; D gene unclear. The CDR3 here is CASSLKPPGSGELFF. The CDR3 DNA follows: TGTGCCAGCAGCTTAAAACCCCCTGGTTCCGGGGAGCTGTTTTTT.